This paragraph reports one TCR beta chain. Its antigen is as yet unknown. The data were obtained in a study of T cell responses to AZD1222 COVID-19 vaccine. Across the whole study: Second-dose groups at about 4 or about 12 weeks were pooled.

Assay: immunoSEQ multiplex PCR; the TCRdb copy retains only in-frame clones and omits some. Here the sample spans about 120,000 clones, around 87% being singletons. Notes on the study in general: In the spike-specific TCR repertoire, nearly half reportedly target unmutated variant regions. Seropositivity was recorded at baseline in only a handful of AZD1222 recipients. Most donors were white British and more were female, and clonal diversity was possibly underestimated.

Here the sequenced sample was peripheral blood, taken on day 0 of AZD1222 vaccination. The source of this sequence is an adult in good health.

CDR3 coding DNA: TGTGCCAGCATTAGAAGTCCTGCCTCTGGGGCCAACGTCCTGACTTTC. Its protein product is CASIRSPASGANVLTF. The chain carries TRBV2 and TRBJ2-6; D remains unclear. V shed 7 bases and J shed 0 bases, with 13 bases lying between them. Germline V CDR1 and CDR2: SNHLY, FYNNEI. The CDR3 is 16 amino acids.